The clone carrying this T cell receptor (beta chain) was detected only a few times. The germline CDR1 and CDR2 sequences are KGHSH and LQKENI. CDR3 length: 13 residues. Trimming took off 0 bases at V and 3 bases at J, with 6 bases between the two ends. This sample is drawn from a study of T-cell reconstitution after alpha-beta-depleted transplantation in children. Preparation of the TCRbeta library was carried out with unique molecular identifiers. TCRdb ran MiXCR on the PCR reads and lists one entry per CDR3 protein. This sample has under 350,000 distinct CDR3 sequences, with more than 9% found just once.

The chain links TRBV18 to TRBJ2-7; D ambiguous. The input for sequencing was PBMCs from the stem cell graft donor, taken from the stem cell graft. The clonotype originates from a human donor who donated a stem cell graft to a child with SCID. As DNA, the CDR3 is TGTGCCAGCTCACCACCGCCAGGCTACGAGCAGTACTTC. Its translation: CASSPPPGYEQYF.